A single sample is the source of the 14 T cell receptor beta chains below, sequenced in a study of blood T cell repertoires in COVID-19. Assay used: immunoSEQ multiplex PCR; TCRdb lists only in-frame clones, some missing. The profile shows approximately 230,000 clones, just under 85% of them singletons. Specimen: PBMCs or T cells enriched from blood (not recorded which). These receptors all come from a man aged 40-50 years who had recovered from COVID-19.

This clone was seen only once. The genes are TRBV28 and TRBJ1-5, with D perhaps matching TRBD1 (5 bases). From germline, CDR1 is MDHEN and CDR2 SYDVKM. This CDR3 region has 16 residues. V dropped 3 bases and J dropped 1 base, with 13 bases sitting between them. CDR3 in DNA: TGTGCCAGCAGTTTTCCCAGGGAGGGGAGCAATCAGCCCCAGCATTTT. This translates into CASSFPREGSNQPQHF.

A single count supports this clone. The rearrangement links TRBV2 to TRBJ1-4; 7 bases are shared with TRBD1. Germline CDR1 SNHLY, CDR2 FYNNEI. The J segment lost 10 bases and the V segment lost 6 bases, leaving 14 bases of the junction unmatched. The CDR3 length is 15 residues. The CDR3 loop reads CASSLGREGAAKLFF. CDR3 nucleotides: TGTGCCAGCAGCCTAGGCCGGGAGGGGGCGGCAAAACTGTTTTTT. The variable domain in full, completed from reference TRBV2 and TRBJ1-4, reads EPEVTQTPSHQVTQMGQEVILRCVPISNHLYFYWYRQILGQKVEFLVSFYNNEISEKSEIFDDQFSVERPDGSNFTLKIRSTKLEDSAMYFCASSLGREGAAKLFFGSGTQLSVL.

V usage is TRBV11-1 and J usage is TRBJ2-7; D possibly corresponds to TRBD2 (5 bases). The V end was cut by 6 bases, the J end by 1 base, with 16 bases between. The CDR3 consists of 15 residues. CDR1 is SGHAT and CDR2 is FQDESV in the germline V gene (reference sequence). CDR3 sequence (DNA): TGTGCCAGCAGTCTACAGCCGCTAGCTTCCTACGAGCAGTACTTC. Translation gives CASSLQPLASYEQYF.

The chain is built from TRBV19 and TRBJ1-5; no definite D call. Per germline, CDR1 LNHDA and CDR2 SQIVND (reference sequence). This CDR3 comprises 13 residues. V was shortened by 6 bases and J by 15 bases, with 21 bases between the two germline ends. The CDR3 nucleotides read TGTGCCAGTAGCCCCAAGCCTACAGTTACTTCGCATTTT. Translating it yields CASSPKPTVTSHF.

The chain uses TRBV4-1 and TRBJ1-4; D possibly corresponds to TRBD1 (6 bases). Trimming cost V 4 bases and J 0 bases, with 18 bases left between them. The CDR3 is 18 residues long. The germline V gene encodes CDR1 MGHRA and CDR2 YSYEKL. As DNA, the CDR3 is TGCGCCAGCAGCCTACAGGGACACGGGAGGGCAACTAATGAAAAACTGTTTTTT. Translation gives CASSLQGHGRATNEKLFF.

The rearrangement links TRBV6-1 to TRBJ1-4; D not resolved. The CDR3 totals 17 residues. V lost 1 base and J 8 bases, leaving 20 bases between the germline ends. Germline V CDR1 and CDR2: MNHNS, SASEGT. CDR3 sequence (DNA): TGTGCCAGCAGTGAAGTATTTAATGAGGTTAGAGGGGAAAAACTGTTTTTT. This sequence encodes CASSEVFNEVRGEKLFF.

This clone came up once. The rearrangement joins TRBV19 to TRBJ1-1; perhaps TRBD1 as D (5 bases). Germline V gene lookup returns CDR1 LNHDA and CDR2 SQIVND (reference sequence). V lost 4 bases, J lost 4 bases, and 13 bases lay in between. The length of the CDR3 is 14 residues. The CDR3 protein is CASSKGMGGTEAFF. The CDR3 region has the DNA TGTGCCAGTAGTAAAGGGATGGGGGGCACTGAAGCTTTCTTT.

This rearrangement joins TRBV22-1 to TRBJ2-1; the table's D call, TRBD2, was not checked against the DNA. TRBV22-1 is tagged as a pseudogene. CDR3 size: 14 residues. The CDR3 nucleotides are TGTCCTGGGAGCGCACACCGAGGGCGCGGTGAGCAGTTCTTC. It translates to CPGSAHRGRGEQFF.

The chain has TRBV4-1 and TRBJ1-1; the D is unclear. Trimming took off 3 bases at V and 0 bases at J, with 11 bases between the two ends. The CDR3 runs 15 residues. Germline loops: CDR1 MGHRA, CDR2 YSYEKL. In DNA, the CDR3 is TGCGCCAGCAGCCAGATCGGGAGCATGAACACTGAAGCTTTCTTT. Its protein product is CASSQIGSMNTEAFF.

The rearrangement joins TRBV30 to TRBJ1-1; the D is unclear. Germline V gene data show CDR1 as GTSNPN and CDR2 as SVGIG (reference sequence). The CDR3 consists of 14 residues. Trimming left V 1 base short and J 11 bases short, with 20 bases between. The CDR3 bases are TGTGCCTGGAGTGATCGACCGGAGGGTGGATGGGCTTTCTTT. It encodes CAWSDRPEGGWAFF.

This chain joins TRBV9 and TRBJ1-4; 11 bases map to TRBD1. V was clipped by 4 bases and J by 6 bases; unmatched bases: 5. The CDR3 spans 15 residues. The germline gives CDR1 SGDLS, CDR2 YYNGEE. In nucleotides, the CDR3 is TGTGCCAGCAGCTCTCGGGGACAGGGGGATGAAAAACTGTTTTTT. It is translated as CASSSRGQGDEKLFF.

This chain joins TRBV5-1 and TRBJ2-3, with 8 bases matching TRBD1. The CDR3 sequence is 15 residues long. Germline CDR1 reads SGHRS; CDR2 reads YFSETQ. V lost 1 base, J lost 5 bases, and 6 bases stayed unmatched. CDR3: CASSLSSRGQDTQYF. As DNA, the CDR3 is TGCGCCAGCAGCTTGTCGTCCAGGGGGCAAGATACGCAGTATTTT. Full variable domain (outside the CDR3, taken from reference TRBV5-1 and TRBJ2-3): KAGVTQTPRYLIKTRGQQVTLSCSPISGHRSVSWYQQTPGQGLQFLFEYFSETQRNKGNFPGRFSGRQFSNSRSEMNVSTLELGDSALYLCASSLSSRGQDTQYFGPGTRLTVL.

This clone has only one observation. The chain links TRBV3-1 (or the pseudogene TRBV3-2) to TRBJ1-6, with D uncertain. The V gene's germline CDR1 is LGHDT and CDR2 YNNKEL (reference sequence). Trimming shortened V by 4 bases and J by 8 bases, and 9 bases separated the two germline ends. The CDR3 consists of 13 residues. DNA of the CDR3: TGTGCCAGCAGCCCTTCTCGGGATTCACCCCTCCACTTT. This encodes CASSPSRDSPLHF.

This clone occurred once. The chain combines TRBV7-2 with TRBJ1-4, with a tentative D call TRBD1 (6 bases). CDR1 is SGHTA, CDR2 FQGNSA, per germline. The CDR3 totals 16 residues. Trimming stripped 2 bases from V and 5 bases from J, with 15 bases between. CDR3 in amino acids: CASSLTGPGGNEKLFF. The CDR3 coding sequence is TGTGCCAGCAGCTTAACAGGGCCGGGGGGGAATGAAAAACTGTTTTTT. The full variable domain, rest sourced from reference TRBV7-2 and TRBJ1-4, is GAGVSQSPSNKVTEKGKDVELRCDPISGHTALYWYRQSLGQGLEFLIYFQGNSAPDKSGLPSDRFSAERTGGSVSTLTIQRTQQEDSAVYLCASSLTGPGGNEKLFFGSGTQLSVL.